This TCR beta chain is from a study of blood T cell repertoires in COVID-19. Study in general: Samples representing acute and convalescent COVID-19 were sourced from the United States, Italy and Spain. Nucleic acid was either cDNA or gDNA, and it came from T cells, B-cell-depleted T cells, or PBMCs.

How the authors handled the data: Researchers report that nucleated cell counts were estimated from reference gene primer amplification. Generated by immunoSEQ multiplex PCR, the TCRdb table keeps only in-frame clones and is missing some. The D gene and trimming were derived from the DNA, and the V and J assignments and clone size from that table. The sample shows 200,000 to 250,000 clones, more than 80% of them seen only once. Patients in Seattle were enrolled during active infection, then followed longitudinally. The sequence was obtained from a woman older than 75 with COVID-19, enrolled during active disease. Sequenced material: peripheral blood.

The CDR3 DNA reads TGTGCCAGCAGCCGGCCTAGCGGAACGAACACCGGGGAGCTGTTTTTT. Amino acid sequence: CASSRPSGTNTGELFF. The V call is TRBV3-1 (or the pseudogene TRBV3-2), the J call TRBJ2-2; TRBD2 matches at 7 bases. Germline CDR1 reads LGHDT; CDR2 reads YNNKEL (reference sequence). The CDR3 runs 16 residues. Germline trimming cut 4 bases from V and 0 bases from J; bases unmatched to any gene: 5.